The entry that follows covers one T cell receptor beta chain sequence. The germline gene is not matched at one end of the junction; a read error may be the cause. Assay used: immunoSEQ multiplex PCR; TCRdb lists only in-frame clones, some missing. This table holds about 150,000 clones, around 84% found once. Per germline, CDR1 SSHAT and CDR2 FNYEAQ (reference sequence). The CDR3 is made up of 13 amino acids. The data derive from a study of blood T cell repertoires in COVID-19. Study summary: The analysed material was cDNA or gDNA that came from T cells, B-cell-depleted T cells, or PBMCs.

The study recruited people aged about 18 to 89 years across approximately 24 US areas. The origin of this receptor is a man aged 50 to 60 who had recovered from COVID-19. What was sequenced was PBMCs or T cells enriched from blood (not recorded which). The chain joins TRBV7-7 to TRBJ1-6; D perhaps matches TRBD1 (5 bases). The DNA of the CDR3 is TGTGCTAGCAGCTTGACAGACGGTTCACCCCTCCACTTT. As protein: CASSLTDGSPLHF.